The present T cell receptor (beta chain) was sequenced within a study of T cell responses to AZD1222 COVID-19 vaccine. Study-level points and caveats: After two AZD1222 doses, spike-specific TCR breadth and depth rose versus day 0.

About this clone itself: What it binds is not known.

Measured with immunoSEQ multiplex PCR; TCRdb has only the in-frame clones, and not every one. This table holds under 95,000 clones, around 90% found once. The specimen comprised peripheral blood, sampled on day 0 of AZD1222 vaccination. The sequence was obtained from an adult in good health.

The DNA for the CDR3 is TGTGCCAGCACCCGAGGCTTAACTAATGAAAAACTGTTTTTT. It specifies CASTRGLTNEKLFF. The chain carries TRBV3-1 (or the pseudogene TRBV3-2) and TRBJ1-4, with D uncertain. Looked up from germline, CDR1 is LGHDT and CDR2 is YNNKEL (reference sequence). The CDR3 consists of 14 residues. The V and J ends lost 7 bases and 1 base respectively, with 10 bases between them.